Here is one T cell receptor beta chain with its context. The target of this receptor is not known. No much larger clone exists at a distance of one base, and base qualities are not known. The sample comes from a study of T cell repertoires in cytomegalovirus infection (dated by TCRdb to between 2018 and 2021). In terms of the full investigation: Donor HLA type was relevant to the analysis, as public TCR beta signatures indicated carriage of CMV infection together with the matching HLA type.

CDR1 ENHRY and CDR2 SYGVKD were looked up in the germline V gene. The CDR3 covers 12 residues, taking in both the cysteine and the phenylalanine. Just the 36-base CDR3 DNA is kept, in frame starting at base 1. Cut back by 7 bases and 1 base, the V and J ends lie 5 bases apart. The study at large found these results: In both this cohort and an independent roughly 350-donor cohort, the cumulative frequency of public TCR beta family members distinguished carriers of CMV infection plus the relevant HLA type. The ex vivo response was dominated by HLA-C-restricted CMV-specific TCR beta clonotypes, and the single most frequent clonotype in two of eight donors was supplied by these HLA-C-restricted clonotypes.

Sequencing relied on an Illumina HiSeq 1500. The raw public data were reprocessed by TCRdb itself: fastp quality trimming at Q25, MiXCR clonotype calling, in-frame beta chains only. Every distinct CDR3 protein forms one entry, paired with its most common genes and DNA. The sample has roughly 320,000 distinct CDR3 sequences on record, over 7.5% of them singletons. The top ten clonotypes cover roughly 4% of the sample. This receptor chain uses TRBV10-3 and TRBJ1-5, with a tentative D gene TRBD1 over 5 matching bases. Sequenced sample: PBMCs. The receptor comes from a human donor in good health (CMV status not recorded). Some clones in this sample may be carry-over from other donors' samples. CDR3 region: CAIKGSNQPQHF. The base sequence is TGTGCCATCAAGGGGAGCAATCAGCCCCAGCATTTT.